These 31 T cell receptor beta chains came from one sample sequenced in a study of cytomegalovirus exposure and HLA in healthy donors (dated by TCRdb to about 2017). Library generation was performed with the immunoSEQ multiplex PCR assay. For the multiplex PCR, a mixture combining 60 forward primers for TCR Vbeta segments and 13 reverse primers for TCR Jbeta segments was used. TCRdb holds this immuneACCESS table with in-frame rearrangements only. Some clones are missing; in checked studies, unresolved V genes explain under half, and the rest has no known cause. For this sample there are 180,000 or so clones; about 72% appear just once. 2.5% of the sample goes to the ten largest clones. What was sequenced was PBMCs. These receptors all stem from a human donor in good health.

The chain joins TRBV6-1 to TRBJ1-5; the D gene is possibly TRBD1 (6 bases). CDR1 and CDR2 from the germline V gene are MNHNS and SASEGT. Trimming took 6 bases from V and 1 from J, leaving 10 bases between them. This CDR3 region has 14 residues. CDR3 region: CASRGQGSNQPQHF. DNA for the CDR3: TGTGCCAGCAGAGGCCAGGGGAGCAATCAGCCCCAGCATTTT.

The gene calls are TRBV30 and TRBJ2-7; a weak D match, TRBD2 (6 bases). Between the trimmed V and J ends, which lost 1 base and 5 bases, there was a span of 12 bases. The length of the CDR3 is 13 residues. Germline V gives CDR1 GTSNPN, CDR2 SVGIG (reference sequence). The chain's CDR3 is CAWSDGGWNEQYF. In DNA, the CDR3 is TGTGCCTGGAGTGACGGAGGGTGGAACGAGCAGTACTTC.

This clone has just a few counts. The chain links TRBV2 to TRBJ1-1, with TRBD1 matching over 10 bases. V gave up 5 bases and J gave up 3 bases; unmatched junction bases: 6. The CDR3 sequence is 15 residues long. Germline V lookup: CDR1 SNHLY, CDR2 FYNNEI. The CDR3 is CASSPETGGYTEAFF. In nucleotides, the CDR3 is TGTGCCAGCAGTCCAGAGACAGGGGGCTACACTGAAGCTTTCTTT.

The chain is built from TRBV5-8 and TRBJ2-3; 8 positions agree with TRBD2. J gave up 4 bases and V 7 bases, and 8 bases lay outside the gene matches. The CDR3 sequence is 14 residues long. Germline CDR1 reads SGHTS; CDR2 reads YDEGEE. This CDR3 is CASRPPGGADTQYF. DNA for the CDR3: TGTGCCAGCCGCCCTCCCGGGGGGGCAGATACGCAGTATTTT.

V and J are TRBV18 and TRBJ2-2, with D perhaps matching TRBD2 (6 bases). Per germline, CDR1 KGHSH and CDR2 LQKENI. Between the trimmed V and J ends, which lost 3 bases and 5 bases, there was a span of 16 bases. The CDR3 contains 16 residues. CDR3 protein: CASSPSVSRETGELFF. CDR3 DNA: TGTGCCAGCTCACCCTCGGTTTCGCGGGAAACCGGGGAGCTGTTTTTT.

This sequence joins TRBV7-9 and TRBJ1-2; weak D call: TRBD1 (6 bases). Trimming cost V 3 bases and J 4 bases, with 12 bases left between them. Germline V lookup: CDR1 SEHNR, CDR2 FQNEAQ (reference sequence). The CDR3 runs 14 residues. In DNA, the CDR3 is TGTGCCAGCAGCTTCTTGGACAGACCCTATGGCTACACCTTC. Translation gives CASSFLDRPYGYTF.

The chain employs TRBV5-1 and TRBJ2-3, with D possibly being TRBD2 (6 bases). With 4 bases removed from V and 11 bases from J, the gap between germline ends came to 20 bases. In germline, CDR1 is SGHRS, CDR2 YFSETQ. This CDR3 is built from 14 residues. DNA of the CDR3: TGCGCCAGCAGCCCCAGGGCTTTTGAGGAGGGGCAGTATTTT. Amino acids: CASSPRAFEEGQYF.

In this sample, this clone turned up a few times. This chain connects TRBV19 to TRBJ1-2; tentative D call: TRBD1 (5 bases). The CDR3 consists of 15 residues. Trimming took 5 bases from V and 5 from J, leaving 18 bases between them. Germline lookup yields CDR1 LNHDA and CDR2 SQIVND (reference sequence). DNA for the CDR3: TGTGCCAGTAGTCCTTCTGGGGCAACCTTATATGGCTACACCTTC. Amino acids: CASSPSGATLYGYTF.

This chain joins TRBV5-6 and TRBJ2-1; D is perhaps TRBD1 (6 bases). Germline-derived CDR1 and CDR2 are SGHDT and YYEEEE. V was cut by 1 base and J by 0 bases, with 11 bases left in between. The CDR3 totals 16 residues. The CDR3 loop reads CASSLTGSSSYNEQFF. The CDR3 nucleotides are TGTGCCAGCAGCTTGACAGGGTCTAGCTCCTACAATGAGCAGTTCTTC.

This rearrangement joins TRBV7-8 to TRBJ1-5; 7 bases fit TRBD1. CDR1 and CDR2 from the germline V gene are SGHVS and FQNEAQ. This CDR3 is 16 amino acids long. J gave up 0 bases and V 6 bases, and 8 bases lay outside the gene matches. The CDR3 DNA reads TGTGCCAGCAGTCCAGGGGACAGACTTAGCAATCAGCCCCAGCATTTT. Translating gives CASSPGDRLSNQPQHF.

This clone was detected a few times. The chain joins TRBV19 to TRBJ1-2, with a weak D call TRBD1 (5 bases). V gave up 7 bases and J gave up 3 bases, with 15 bases separating them. The V gene's germline CDR1 is LNHDA and CDR2 SQIVND (reference sequence). The CDR3 consists of 14 residues. The CDR3 spells CASKVGQGDYGYTF. The CDR3 DNA follows: TGTGCCAGTAAGGTCGGGCAGGGCGACTATGGCTACACCTTC.

This chain links TRBV7-8 with TRBJ1-3; D uncertain. The CDR3 runs to 16 residues. V lost 5 bases to trimming and J lost 4 bases, with 18 bases between them. The V gene's germline CDR1 is SGHVS and CDR2 FQNEAQ. As DNA, the CDR3 is TGTGCCAGCAGCCTCCCGGCAGTTACGGGAGGAAACACCATATATTTT. It yields the protein CASSLPAVTGGNTIYF.

This chain uses TRBV4-1 with TRBJ1-1; TRBD1 might be the D (5 bases). Germline CDR1 reads MGHRA; CDR2 reads YSYEKL. This CDR3 comprises 16 residues. The V and J ends lost 4 bases and 0 bases respectively, with 15 bases between them. Here the CDR3 DNA reads TGCGCCAGCAGCCCTGTACAGGTGGGGATGAACACTGAAGCTTTCTTT. Its protein product is CASSPVQVGMNTEAFF.

This clone was detected only a few times. The genes are TRBV5-4 and TRBJ1-2; D gene ambiguous. Per germline, CDR1 SGHNT and CDR2 YYREEE (reference sequence). There are 14 residues in the CDR3. With 0 bases removed from V and 12 bases from J, the gap between germline ends came to 18 bases. In DNA, the CDR3 is TGTGCCAGCAGCTTGGGAGGCCTCGGGATGGGTAACACCTTC. Amino acids: CASSLGGLGMGNTF.

By frequency in the sample, this clone is large. V is TRBV7-8 and J is TRBJ2-7; 10 bases line up with TRBD2. Looked up from germline, CDR1 is SGHVS and CDR2 is FQNEAQ. The CDR3 covers 14 residues. V trimming: 2 bases; J trimming: 5 bases; junction bases outside the gene matches: 3. The CDR3 coding sequence is TGTGCCAGCAGCTTACTAGCGGGGGCCCACGAGCAGTACTTC. Protein sequence: CASSLLAGAHEQYF.

Only a few counts were recorded for this clone. This chain links TRBV19 with TRBJ2-6, with TRBD1 matching over 7 bases. V was pared by 6 bases and J by 2 bases, with 1 base of the junction left unmatched. This CDR3 is 14 amino acids long. Germline loops: CDR1 LNHDA, CDR2 SQIVND (reference sequence). CDR3 region: CASRDRTGANVLTF. The CDR3 nucleotides are TGTGCCAGTAGGGACAGGACTGGGGCCAACGTCCTGACTTTC.

V and J are TRBV29-1 and TRBJ2-2; weak D call: TRBD2 (5 bases). V lost 7 bases and J lost 4, with 19 bases in between. Germline V lookup: CDR1 SQVTM, CDR2 ANQGSEA. CDR3 size: 15 residues. The CDR3 reads CSATPGIVTTGELFF. Here the CDR3 DNA reads TGCAGCGCCACACCCGGGATAGTTACCACCGGGGAGCTGTTTTTT.

V is TRBV28 and J is TRBJ2-5, with D maybe TRBD1 (6 bases). This CDR3 is built from 16 residues. From germline, CDR1 is MDHEN and CDR2 SYDVKM. V lost 7 bases and J lost 5, with 23 bases in between. The DNA for the CDR3 is TGTGCCAGCATAAAATCAGGGACACCGGGCACGGAGACCCAGTACTTC. Its translation: CASIKSGTPGTETQYF.

This chain joins TRBV30 and TRBJ2-2, with 8 bases fitting TRBD1. J lost 7 bases, V lost 2 bases, and 6 bases had no gene match. Germline V gene data show CDR1 as GTSNPN and CDR2 as SVGIG (reference sequence). This CDR3 has 14 amino acids. CDR3 region: CAWSQGAQRGELFF. The CDR3 DNA sequence: TGTGCCTGGAGTCAGGGGGCGCAACGCGGGGAGCTGTTTTTT. Full variable domain (missing parts from reference TRBV30 and TRBJ2-2): SQTIHQWPATLVQPVGSPLSLECTVEGTSNPNLYWYRQAAGRGLQLLFYSVGIGQISSEVPQNLSASRPQDRQFILSSKKLLLSDSGFYLCAWSQGAQRGELFFGEGSRLTVL.

This chain joins TRBV6-6 and TRBJ2-7, with 7 bases identical to TRBD1. The germline CDR1 and CDR2 sequences are MNHNY and SVGAGI (reference sequence). CDR3 length: 15 amino acids. V lost 2 bases and J lost 1; bases outside the gene matches: 5. Here the CDR3 DNA reads TGTGCCAGCAGTTACCACCCGGGACAGTCCTACGAGCAGTACTTC. The encoded protein is CASSYHPGQSYEQYF.

J is TRBJ1-2 and V is TRBV5-1; TRBD1 aligns across 9 bases. CDR1 and CDR2 from the germline V gene are SGHRS and YFSETQ. With V trimmed by 1 base and J by 8 bases, 6 bases remained unmatched. The CDR3 has 14 amino acids. CDR3 nucleotides: TGCGCCAGCAGCTTGACCGGGACAGGGAACGGCTACACCTTC. Translation gives CASSLTGTGNGYTF.

The chain joins TRBV10-3 to TRBJ2-7; 7 bases align to TRBD1. The CDR3 is 14 amino acids. Germline V gives CDR1 ENHRY, CDR2 SYGVKD. The V gene end was trimmed by 3 bases and the J gene end by 0 bases; junction bases not matched to a gene: 2. The CDR3 region is CAISDGDSSYEQYF. In nucleotides, the CDR3 is TGTGCCATCAGTGATGGGGACAGCTCCTACGAGCAGTACTTC.

This rearrangement joins TRBV7-9 to TRBJ1-3; 9 positions match TRBD1. With 7 bases clipped from V and 8 bases from J, the junction kept 15 bases outside the gene matches. This CDR3 comprises 16 residues. The germline gives CDR1 SEHNR, CDR2 FQNEAQ (reference sequence). CDR3 sequence reads: CASTPATGGYGDTIYF. CDR3 DNA: TGTGCCAGCACCCCAGCTACAGGGGGCTATGGGGACACCATATATTTT.

There are a few counts of this clone. This chain links TRBV18 with TRBJ2-7; D remains ambiguous. V was shortened by 2 bases and J by 1 base, with 9 bases between the two germline ends. The CDR3 runs to 14 residues. CDR1 is KGHSH, CDR2 LQKENI, per germline. CDR3 nucleotides: TGTGCCAGCTCACCAGAATCCAGTTCCTACGAGCAGTACTTC. Protein product: CASSPESSSYEQYF.

The rearrangement links TRBV7-9 to TRBJ2-6; D might be TRBD1 (8 bases). The germline CDR1 and CDR2 sequences are SEHNR and FQNEAQ (reference sequence). The CDR3 contains 17 residues. V was trimmed by 5 bases and J by 3 bases, leaving 17 bases between them. CDR3 amino acids: CASSPRTGRDGANVLTF. The CDR3 bases are TGTGCCAGCAGCCCCCGGACAGGGAGGGATGGGGCCAACGTCCTGACTTTC.

The chain employs TRBV2 and TRBJ2-7; 9 bases match TRBD2. The CDR3 contains 15 residues. The germline V gene encodes CDR1 SNHLY and CDR2 FYNNEI. V was pared by 3 bases and J by 4 bases, with 7 bases of the junction left unmatched. The CDR3 reads CASSDRRGGQYEQYF. The DNA of the CDR3 is TGTGCCAGCAGTGACCGGCGGGGGGGCCAATACGAGCAGTACTTC.

The chain carries TRBV5-1 and TRBJ1-5; weak D call: TRBD1 (6 bases). This CDR3 region has 14 residues. Germline-derived CDR1 and CDR2 are SGHRS and YFSETQ. V lost 0 bases to trimming and J lost 2 bases, with 6 bases between them. The CDR3 sequence: CASSLDRGNQPQHF. In DNA form, the CDR3 reads TGCGCCAGCAGCTTGGACAGGGGCAATCAGCCCCAGCATTTT.

V usage is TRBV6-1 and J usage is TRBJ1-1; D is unresolved. The CDR3 covers 16 residues. Looked up from germline, CDR1 is MNHNS and CDR2 is SASEGT. V lost 6 bases and J lost 1, with 18 bases in between. CDR3 loop: CASSESGYWGNTEAFF. CDR3 nucleotides: TGTGCCAGCAGCGAATCGGGGTACTGGGGGAACACTGAAGCTTTCTTT.

The chain is built from TRBV29-1 and TRBJ2-2; TRBD2 agrees at 9 bases. The CDR3 spans 16 residues. Germline CDR1 is SQVTM and CDR2 is ANQGSEA. J gave up 5 bases and V 3 bases, and 10 bases lay outside the gene matches. The chain's CDR3 is CSVDSGGWLGTGELFF. The CDR3 DNA sequence: TGCAGCGTTGACAGCGGGGGGTGGCTGGGAACCGGGGAGCTGTTTTTT.

This sequence joins TRBV13 and TRBJ1-1; 10 bases are a match to TRBD1. Germline CDR1 is PRHDT and CDR2 is FYEKMQ (reference sequence). V dropped 6 bases and J dropped 3; count of bases not matched to a gene: 1. The CDR3 contains 13 residues. The CDR3 region is CASRTGGYTEAFF. In DNA form, the CDR3 reads TGTGCCAGCAGGACAGGGGGCTACACTGAAGCTTTCTTT.

The CDR3 region has the DNA TGTGCCAGCAGCCCAACTTTCGGCACCGGGGAGCTGTTTTTT. Translation: CASSPTFGTGELFF. The chain uses TRBV9 and TRBJ2-2; D remains unclear. The length of the CDR3 is 14 residues. With 4 bases removed from V and 4 bases from J, the gap between germline ends came to 11 bases. The germline gives CDR1 SGDLS, CDR2 YYNGEE.